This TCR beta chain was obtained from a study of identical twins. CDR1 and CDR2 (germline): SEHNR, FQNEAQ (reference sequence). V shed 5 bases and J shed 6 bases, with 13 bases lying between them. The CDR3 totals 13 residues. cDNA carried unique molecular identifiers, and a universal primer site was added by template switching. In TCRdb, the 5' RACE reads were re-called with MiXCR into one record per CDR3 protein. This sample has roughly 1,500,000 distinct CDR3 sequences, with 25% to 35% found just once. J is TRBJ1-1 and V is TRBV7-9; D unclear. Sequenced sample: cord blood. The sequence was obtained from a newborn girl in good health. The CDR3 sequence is CASSQPVAAEAFF. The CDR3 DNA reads TGTGCCAGCAGCCAGCCCGTGGCGGCTGAAGCTTTCTTT.